A single sample is the source of the 21 T cell receptor beta chains below, sequenced in a study of cytomegalovirus exposure and HLA in healthy donors. The PCR contained 60 Vbeta and 13 Jbeta primers. The repertoire was sequenced with immunoSEQ multiplex PCR; TCRdb's copy has only in-frame clones and lacks some. Of 100,000 to 150,000 clones listed, about 73% are singletons. The sequenced sample consisted of PBMCs. Receptors were obtained from a woman aged 45-59 years in good health and CMV-seropositive.

This rearrangement joins TRBV7-8 to TRBJ2-5; 11 nucleotides match TRBD2. The ends lost 9 bases at V and 2 bases at J; junction bases unmatched: 5. Germline V gene data show CDR1 as SGHVS and CDR2 as FQNEAQ. This CDR3 has 14 amino acids. In DNA form, the CDR3 reads TGTGCCAGTCAACGGACTAGCGGGCAAGAGACCCAGTACTTC. Its protein is CASQRTSGQETQYF.

CDR3 DNA sequence: TGTGCCATCGGCAAGACAGGGTACGACAATGAGCAGTTCTTC. Amino acids: CAIGKTGYDNEQFF. The chain joins TRBV10-3 to TRBJ2-1, with 7 bases aligning to TRBD1. After removal of 8 bases from V and 5 bases from J, the junction contained 9 bases not matched to a gene. Germline CDR1 reads ENHRY; CDR2 reads SYGVKD. The CDR3 has 14 amino acids.

This clone turned up a few times. J is TRBJ2-4 and V is TRBV5-1; TRBD1 might be the D (5 bases). Germline assignment: CDR1 SGHRS and CDR2 YFSETQ. The V end lost 0 bases, the J end lost 6 bases, and 10 bases lay between the germline ends. The CDR3 sequence is 14 residues long. The CDR3 reads CASSLEGVRNIQYF. DNA of the CDR3: TGCGCCAGCAGCTTGGAAGGGGTTAGAAACATTCAGTACTTC.

The table lists this clone with a few counts. The chain employs TRBV4-2 and TRBJ2-7, with 13 bases matching TRBD2. In germline, CDR1 is LGHNA, CDR2 YNFKEQ. J gave up 0 bases and V 1 base, and 0 bases lay outside the gene matches. The CDR3 runs 16 residues. CDR3 protein: CASSQGLAGGSYEQYF. CDR3 DNA sequence: TGTGCCAGCAGCCAAGGACTAGCGGGGGGCTCCTACGAGCAGTACTTC.

The chain carries TRBV20-1 and TRBJ2-5; D possibly corresponds to TRBD2 (6 bases). The DNA end lines up better with TRBJ2-7; the J call may be wrong. The CDR3 length is 11 residues. Germline CDR1 and CDR2: DFQATT and SNEGSKA (reference sequence). The CDR3 DNA is TGCAGTGCTCGGGACTTCGACGAGCAGTACTTC. It is translated as CSARDFDEQYF.

J is TRBJ2-7 and V is TRBV7-9; TRBD2 matches 9 bases. V was clipped by 1 base and J by 4 bases; unmatched bases: 5. Germline V CDR1 and CDR2: SEHNR, FQNEAQ (reference sequence). This CDR3 is 15 amino acids long. CDR3 amino acids: CASSLVRLAGYEQYF. CDR3 bases: TGTGCCAGCAGCTTAGTTCGGCTAGCGGGATACGAGCAGTACTTC.

The genes are TRBV14 and TRBJ2-2; D perhaps matches TRBD2 (6 bases). CDR3 length equals 15 residues. V was pared by 1 base and J by 4 bases, with 10 bases between. CDR1 SGHDN and CDR2 FVKESK come from the germline V gene. The CDR3 protein is CASSQVGGSTGELFF. DNA for the CDR3: TGTGCCAGCAGCCAAGTCGGGGGTTCCACCGGGGAGCTGTTTTTT.

The chain is built from TRBV6-5 and TRBJ2-7; 8 nucleotides agree with TRBD1. Trimming at V came to 5 bases and at J to 2 bases, leaving 5 bases not matched to a gene. Germline CDR1 and CDR2: MNHEY and SVGAGI. CDR3 length: 14 amino acids. The CDR3 DNA sequence: TGTGCCAGCAGTAACCGACAGGGGCCCTACGAGCAGTACTTC. Its translation is CASSNRQGPYEQYF.

The chain has TRBV7-6 and TRBJ2-1, with TRBD2 matching over 9 bases. CDR1 and CDR2 from the germline V gene are SGHVS and FNYEAQ. The CDR3 extends over 17 amino acids. The trim removed 4 bases at V and 8 bases at J, leaving 15 bases unmatched. The CDR3, as DNA: TGTGCCAGCAGCTATGAACTGACTAGCGGTGGGAGGGATGAGCAGTTCTTC. This sequence encodes CASSYELTSGGRDEQFF.

The chain is built from TRBV5-1 and TRBJ2-7; D not resolved. The CDR3 length is 13 residues. V was pared by 0 bases and J by 6 bases, with 10 bases between. Germline V lookup: CDR1 SGHRS, CDR2 YFSETQ. CDR3 sequence reads: CASSLAGSREQYF. The CDR3 region has the DNA TGCGCCAGCAGCTTGGCCGGTTCCCGCGAGCAGTACTTC.

The CDR3 reads CASSLTAIGEKLFF. Written as DNA, the CDR3 is TGTGCCAGCAGCTTAACAGCTATCGGTGAAAAACTGTTTTTT. The V call is TRBV11-2, the J call TRBJ1-4; D gene ambiguous. The V end lost 2 bases, the J end lost 7 bases, and 11 bases lay between the germline ends. Germline assignment: CDR1 SGHAT and CDR2 FQNNGV. This CDR3 has 14 residues.

The chain couples TRBV2 to TRBJ2-4, with D perhaps TRBD2 (7 bases). Trimming pared 6 bases from V and 0 bases from J, leaving 12 bases between. The CDR3 is made up of 15 amino acids. Germline CDR1 reads SNHLY; CDR2 reads FYNNEI. CDR3 DNA sequence: TGTGCCAGCAGAGGGGGGGCAGAAGCCAAAAACATTCAGTACTTC. Its protein product is CASRGGAEAKNIQYF. Filled out from reference TRBV2 and TRBJ2-4, the complete variable domain reads EPEVTQTPSHQVTQMGQEVILRCVPISNHLYFYWYRQILGQKVEFLVSFYNNEISEKSEIFDDQFSVERPDGSNFTLKIRSTKLEDSAMYFCASRGGAEAKNIQYFGAGTRLSVL.

This chain connects TRBV13 to TRBJ2-1; 12 nucleotides match TRBD2. CDR3 length: 16 amino acids. Germline V lookup: CDR1 PRHDT, CDR2 FYEKMQ (reference sequence). The V segment lost 8 bases and the J segment 9 bases; nucleotides outside the gene matches: 14. CDR3 sequence reads: CASQKTASGGVPEQFF. The CDR3 coding sequence is TGTGCCAGCCAAAAAACCGCTAGCGGGGGGGTCCCTGAGCAGTTCTTC.

The V and J genes are TRBV7-8 and TRBJ2-3, with no clear D. The germline V gene has CDR1 SGHVS and CDR2 FQNEAQ. The CDR3 extends over 16 amino acids. V shed 1 base and J shed 0 bases, with 11 bases lying between them. Here the CDR3 reads CASSLGPEPSTDTQYF. The CDR3 DNA sequence: TGTGCCAGCAGCTTAGGGCCGGAGCCTAGCACAGATACGCAGTATTTT.

The rearrangement joins TRBV15 to TRBJ1-2; possible D gene TRBD1, 6 bases. This CDR3 is built from 13 residues. Germline V CDR1 and CDR2: LNHNV, YYDKDF (reference sequence). Trimming shortened V by 2 bases and J by 3 bases, and 7 bases separated the two germline ends. CDR3 amino acids: CATSRNRDYGYTF. The CDR3 DNA reads TGTGCCACCAGCAGAAACAGGGACTATGGCTACACCTTC.

The J gene is TRBJ1-5, the V gene TRBV29-1; D is unresolved. Trimming shortened V by 5 bases and J by 3 bases, and 2 bases separated the two germline ends. The CDR3 is 10 residues long. Germline lookup yields CDR1 SQVTM and CDR2 ANQGSEA. CDR3 nucleotides: TGCAGCGTTCACAATCAGCCCCAGCATTTT. Protein sequence: CSVHNQPQHF.

This chain links TRBV5-4 with TRBJ2-7; 8 bases match TRBD2. This CDR3 region has 13 residues. The germline V gene has CDR1 SGHNT and CDR2 YYREEE (reference sequence). V was clipped by 6 bases and J by 7 bases; unmatched bases: 9. CDR3 coding DNA: TGTGCCAGCAATGACGGGGGGGCTCGGGAGCAGTACTTC. Amino acids: CASNDGGAREQYF.

The chain joins TRBV6-5 to TRBJ2-1; D may be TRBD2 (7 bases). Trimming pared 4 bases from V and 3 bases from J, leaving 16 bases between. CDR3 size: 16 residues. The germline gives CDR1 MNHEY, CDR2 SVGAGI. The CDR3 region is CASSLSWGGFYNEQFF. CDR3 DNA: TGTGCCAGCAGTTTATCGTGGGGGGGCTTCTACAATGAGCAGTTCTTC.

The chain employs TRBV6-1 and TRBJ1-3; D not resolved. Trimming removed 2 bases from V and 0 bases from J, with 11 bases in between. Per germline, CDR1 MNHNS and CDR2 SASEGT. The CDR3 sequence is 16 residues long. CDR3 region: CASSERQRYSGNTIYF. DNA for the CDR3: TGTGCCAGCAGTGAACGGCAGCGGTACTCTGGAAACACCATATATTTT.

The chain links TRBV2 to TRBJ2-7; no reliable D call. The V gene's germline CDR1 is SNHLY and CDR2 FYNNEI. Between the trimmed V and J ends, which lost 6 bases and 4 bases, there was a span of 7 bases. The length of the CDR3 is 11 residues. For the CDR3, the DNA is TGTGCCAGCAGCGAGGAGTACGAGCAGTACTTC. Residues: CASSEEYEQYF.

V usage is TRBV2 and J usage is TRBJ1-5; TRBD1 aligns across 7 bases. Germline V CDR1 and CDR2: SNHLY, FYNNEI. The CDR3 extends over 13 amino acids. Trimming cost V 8 bases and J 6 bases; bases outside gene matches: 7. Written as DNA, the CDR3 is TGTGCCAGCCACAGGGGCTTTGGTCAGCCCCAGCATTTT. Residues: CASHRGFGQPQHF.